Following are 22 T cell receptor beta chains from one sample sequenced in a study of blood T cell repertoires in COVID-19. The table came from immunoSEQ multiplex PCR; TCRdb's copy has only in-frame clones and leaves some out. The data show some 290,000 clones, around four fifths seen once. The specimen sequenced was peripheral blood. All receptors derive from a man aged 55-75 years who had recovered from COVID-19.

The CDR3 protein is CASSRGTTNEKLFF. CDR3 in DNA: TGTGCCAGCAGCCGAGGGACAACTAATGAAAAACTGTTTTTT. The chain couples TRBV6-5 to TRBJ1-4, with D uncertain. Trimming cost V 6 bases and J 0 bases, with 8 bases left between them. The CDR3 is made up of 14 amino acids. From germline, CDR1 is MNHEY and CDR2 SVGAGI.

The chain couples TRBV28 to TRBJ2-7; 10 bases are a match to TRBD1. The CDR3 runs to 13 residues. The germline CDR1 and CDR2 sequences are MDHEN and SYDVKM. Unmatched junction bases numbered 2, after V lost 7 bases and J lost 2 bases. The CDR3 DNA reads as TGTGCCAGCATCGGACAGGGGGCCTACGAGCAGTACTTC. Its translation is CASIGQGAYEQYF. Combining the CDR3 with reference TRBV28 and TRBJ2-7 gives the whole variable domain DVKVTQSSRYLVKRTGEKVFLECVQDMDHENMFWYRQDPGLGLRLIYFSYDVKMKEKGDIPEGYSVSREKKERFSLILESASTNQTSMYLCASIGQGAYEQYFGPGTRLTVT.

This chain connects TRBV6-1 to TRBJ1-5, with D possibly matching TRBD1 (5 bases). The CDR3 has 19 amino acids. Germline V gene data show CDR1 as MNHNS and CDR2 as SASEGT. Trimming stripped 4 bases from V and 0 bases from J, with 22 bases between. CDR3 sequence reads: CASSGQGDNRLSSNQPQHF. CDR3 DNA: TGTGCCAGCAGTGGTCAAGGCGACAACAGGTTAAGTAGCAATCAGCCCCAGCATTTT.

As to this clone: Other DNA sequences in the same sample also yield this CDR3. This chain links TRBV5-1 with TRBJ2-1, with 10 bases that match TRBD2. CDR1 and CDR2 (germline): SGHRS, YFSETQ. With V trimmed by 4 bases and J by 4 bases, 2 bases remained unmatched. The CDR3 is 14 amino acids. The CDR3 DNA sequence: TGCGCCAGCAGCCGGACTAGCGGTTACAATGAGCAGTTCTTC. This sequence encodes CASSRTSGYNEQFF.

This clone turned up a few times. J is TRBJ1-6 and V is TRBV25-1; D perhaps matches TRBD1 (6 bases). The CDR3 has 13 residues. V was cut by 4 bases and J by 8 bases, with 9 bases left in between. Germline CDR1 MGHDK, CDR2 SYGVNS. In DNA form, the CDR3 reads TGTGCCAGCAGTGGTTACAGGGATTCACCCCTCCACTTT. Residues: CASSGYRDSPLHF.

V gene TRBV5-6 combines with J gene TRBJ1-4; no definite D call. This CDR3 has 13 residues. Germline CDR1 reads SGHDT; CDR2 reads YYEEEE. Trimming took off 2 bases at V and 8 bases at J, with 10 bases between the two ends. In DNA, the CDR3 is TGTGCCAGCAGCTTTGTTAGGCGGGAAAAACTGTTTTTT. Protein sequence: CASSFVRREKLFF.

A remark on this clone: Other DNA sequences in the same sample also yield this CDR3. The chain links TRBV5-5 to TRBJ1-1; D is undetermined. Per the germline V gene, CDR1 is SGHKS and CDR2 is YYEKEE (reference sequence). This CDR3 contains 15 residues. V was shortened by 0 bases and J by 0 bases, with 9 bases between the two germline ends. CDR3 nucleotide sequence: TGTGCCAGCAGCTTGGGGTCAAGCTTGAACACTGAAGCTTTCTTT. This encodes CASSLGSSLNTEAFF. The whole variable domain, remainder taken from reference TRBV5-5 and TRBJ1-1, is DAGVTQSPTHLIKTRGQQVTLRCSPISGHKSVSWYQQVLGQGPQFIFQYYEKEERGRGNFPDRFSARQFPNYSSELNVNALLLGDSALYLCASSLGSSLNTEAFFGQGTRLTVV.

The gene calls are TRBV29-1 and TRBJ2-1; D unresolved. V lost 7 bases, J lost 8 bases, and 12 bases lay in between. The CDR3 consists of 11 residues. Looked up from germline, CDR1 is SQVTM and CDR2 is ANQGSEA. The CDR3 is CSADFIDEQFF. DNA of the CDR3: TGCAGCGCCGATTTTATAGATGAGCAGTTCTTC.

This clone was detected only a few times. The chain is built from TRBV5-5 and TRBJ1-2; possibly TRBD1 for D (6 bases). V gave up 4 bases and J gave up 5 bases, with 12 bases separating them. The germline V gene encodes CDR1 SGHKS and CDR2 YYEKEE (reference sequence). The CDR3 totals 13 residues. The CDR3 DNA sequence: TGTGCCAGCAGCCGACAGGTCGGGTATGGCTACACCTTC. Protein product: CASSRQVGYGYTF.

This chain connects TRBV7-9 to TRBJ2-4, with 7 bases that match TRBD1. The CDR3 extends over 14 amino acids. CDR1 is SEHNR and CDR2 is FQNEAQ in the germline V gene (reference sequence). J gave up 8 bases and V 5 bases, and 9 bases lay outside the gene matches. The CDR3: CASSPKKGAYIQYF. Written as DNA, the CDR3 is TGTGCCAGCAGCCCCAAGAAGGGGGCATACATTCAGTACTTC.

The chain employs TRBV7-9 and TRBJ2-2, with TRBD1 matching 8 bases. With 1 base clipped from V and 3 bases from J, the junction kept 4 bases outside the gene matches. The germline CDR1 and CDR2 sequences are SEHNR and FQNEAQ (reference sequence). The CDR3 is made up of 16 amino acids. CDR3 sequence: CASSLGQGADTGELFF. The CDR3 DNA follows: TGTGCCAGCAGCTTAGGGCAGGGGGCTGACACCGGGGAGCTGTTTTTT.

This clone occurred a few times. In DNA, the CDR3 is TGCGCCAGCAGTGAGTCTGGGACTATTTGGAATGAGCAGTTCTTC. It specifies CASSESGTIWNEQFF. J is TRBJ2-1 and V is TRBV10-1, with 7 bases fitting TRBD2. Germline V gene sequence: CDR1 WNHNN, CDR2 SYGVQD (reference sequence). J gave up 7 bases and V 0 bases, and 6 bases lay outside the gene matches. This CDR3 has 15 amino acids.

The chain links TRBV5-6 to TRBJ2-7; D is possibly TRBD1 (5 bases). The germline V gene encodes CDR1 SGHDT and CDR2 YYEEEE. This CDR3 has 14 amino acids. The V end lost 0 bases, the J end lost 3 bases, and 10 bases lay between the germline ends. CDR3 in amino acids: CASSLAGQGYEQYF. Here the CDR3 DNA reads TGTGCCAGCAGCTTGGCCGGTCAGGGCTACGAGCAGTACTTC. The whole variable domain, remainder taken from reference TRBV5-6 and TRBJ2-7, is DAGVTQSPTHLIKTRGQQVTLRCSPKSGHDTVSWYQQALGQGPQFIFQYYEEEERQRGNFPDRFSGHQFPNYSSELNVNALLLGDSALYLCASSLAGQGYEQYFGPGTRLTVT.

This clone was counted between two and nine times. The CDR3 nucleotides are TGTGCCACAGAATCCCAGGTTTTCAATCAGCCCCAGCATTTT. As protein: CATESQVFNQPQHF. This chain links TRBV19 with TRBJ1-5; no clear D gene. The V gene's germline CDR1 is LNHDA and CDR2 SQIVND (reference sequence). V was shortened by 10 bases and J by 3 bases, with 16 bases between the two germline ends. This CDR3 spans 14 amino acids.

CDR3 amino acids: CASSDTQGDKPYSNQPQHF. CDR3 bases: TGTGCCAGCAGTGACACCCAGGGGGATAAACCCTATAGCAATCAGCCCCAGCATTTT. This chain links TRBV6-4 with TRBJ1-5; 7 positions match TRBD1. CDR1 and CDR2 from the germline V gene are MRHNA and SNTAGT. CDR3 length: 19 residues. Trimming cost V 2 bases and J 0 bases; bases outside gene matches: 13.

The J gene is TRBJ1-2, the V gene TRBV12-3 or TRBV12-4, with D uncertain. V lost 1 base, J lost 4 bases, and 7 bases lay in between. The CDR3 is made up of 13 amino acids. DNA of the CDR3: TGTGCCAGCAGTTTAGACAGAATCTATGGCTACACCTTC. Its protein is CASSLDRIYGYTF.

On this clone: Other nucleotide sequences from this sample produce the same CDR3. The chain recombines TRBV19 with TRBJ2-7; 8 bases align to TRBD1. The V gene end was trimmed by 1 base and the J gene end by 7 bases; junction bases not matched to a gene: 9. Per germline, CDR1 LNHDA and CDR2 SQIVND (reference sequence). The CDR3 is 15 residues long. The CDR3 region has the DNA TGTGCCAGTAGTATAGTAGCGGACAGGGTGAGTGAGCAGTACTTC. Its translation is CASSIVADRVSEQYF.

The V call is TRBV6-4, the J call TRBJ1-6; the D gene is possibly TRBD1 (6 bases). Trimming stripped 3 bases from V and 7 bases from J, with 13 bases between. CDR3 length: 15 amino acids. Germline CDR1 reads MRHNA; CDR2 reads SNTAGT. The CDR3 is CASSELSGANSPLHF. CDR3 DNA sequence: TGTGCCAGCAGTGAGCTATCAGGGGCCAATTCACCCCTCCACTTT.

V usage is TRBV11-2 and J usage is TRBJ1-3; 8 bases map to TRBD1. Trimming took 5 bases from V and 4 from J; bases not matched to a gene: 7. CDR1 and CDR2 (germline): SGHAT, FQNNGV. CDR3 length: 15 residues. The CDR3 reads CASSRQGSFGNTIYF. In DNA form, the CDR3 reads TGTGCCAGCAGCCGACAGGGGAGCTTCGGAAACACCATATATTTT.

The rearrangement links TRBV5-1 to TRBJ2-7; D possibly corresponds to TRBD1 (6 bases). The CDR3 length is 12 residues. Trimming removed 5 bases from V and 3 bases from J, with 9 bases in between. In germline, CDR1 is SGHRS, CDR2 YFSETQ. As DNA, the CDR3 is TGCGCCAGCAGAAAGGGGGTCTACGAGCAGTACTTC. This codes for CASRKGVYEQYF.

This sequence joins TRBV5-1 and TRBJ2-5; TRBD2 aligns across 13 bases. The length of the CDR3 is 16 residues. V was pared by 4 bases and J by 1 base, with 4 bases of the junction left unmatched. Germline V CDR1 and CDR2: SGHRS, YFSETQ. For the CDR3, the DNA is TGCGCCAGCAGCGAGAGGACTAGCGGGAGCCAAGAGACCCAGTACTTC. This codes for CASSERTSGSQETQYF.

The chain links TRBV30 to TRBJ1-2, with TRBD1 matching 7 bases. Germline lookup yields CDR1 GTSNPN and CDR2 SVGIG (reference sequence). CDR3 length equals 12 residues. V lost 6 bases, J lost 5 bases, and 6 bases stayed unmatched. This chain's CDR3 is CACRDRSYGYTF. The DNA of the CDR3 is TGTGCCTGCAGGGACAGAAGTTATGGCTACACCTTC.